These 11 T cell receptor beta chains share one sample of origin, sequenced in a study of cytomegalovirus exposure and HLA in healthy donors. Primers included in the PCR were 60 Vbeta and 13 Jbeta primers. Sequencing used immunoSEQ multiplex PCR; TCRdb keeps in-frame clones, though not all of them. The sample records some 130,000 clones, around 63% being singletons. The sequencing input was PBMCs. The receptors come from a man aged 35-49 years in good health and CMV-seropositive.

The chain uses TRBV19 and TRBJ1-5; 10 nucleotides align to TRBD1. V dropped 3 bases and J dropped 2; count of bases not matched to a gene: 4. The CDR3 has 16 residues. CDR1 and CDR2 from the germline V gene are LNHDA and SQIVND (reference sequence). CDR3 region: CASSIQGTGGNQPQHF. The DNA for the CDR3 is TGTGCCAGTAGTATCCAAGGGACAGGGGGCAATCAGCCCCAGCATTTT.

The chain couples TRBV7-2 to TRBJ2-7, with 10 bases fitting TRBD2. This CDR3 has 17 amino acids. Looked up from germline, CDR1 is SGHTA and CDR2 is FQGNSA. V lost 5 bases to trimming and J lost 9 bases; unmatched junction nucleotides: 19. The CDR3: CASSPTGGNLAGAGQYF. For the CDR3, the DNA is TGTGCCAGCAGCCCAACAGGGGGGAATCTAGCGGGGGCAGGGCAGTACTTC.

J is TRBJ2-4 and V is TRBV25-1; the D gene is possibly TRBD2 (6 bases). Germline V gene data show CDR1 as MGHDK and CDR2 as SYGVNS. V was clipped by 3 bases and J by 1 base, with 10 bases between them. This CDR3 spans 15 amino acids. As DNA, the CDR3 is TGTGCCAGCAGTGAGACGGGAGAGGCCAAAAACATTCAGTACTTC. It codes for CASSETGEAKNIQYF.

The V call is TRBV10-1, the J call TRBJ2-5; 13 nucleotides match TRBD2. Per germline, CDR1 WNHNN and CDR2 SYGVQD (reference sequence). The trim removed 6 bases at V and 2 bases at J, leaving 3 bases unmatched. The CDR3 loop spans 15 amino acids. In DNA form, the CDR3 reads TGCGCCAGCAGCCAGGGACTAGCGGGGCAAGAGACCCAGTACTTC. This gives the protein CASSQGLAGQETQYF.

The CDR3 spells CASSPGTSGGYTYNEQFF. As DNA, the CDR3 is TGTGCCAGCAGCCCAGGGACTAGCGGGGGGTATACCTACAATGAGCAGTTCTTC. The chain recombines TRBV11-2 with TRBJ2-1, with TRBD2 identical over 15 bases. J was trimmed by 2 bases and V by 5 bases; bases with no gene match: 7. The CDR3 has 18 residues. Germline CDR1 SGHAT, CDR2 FQNNGV.

This clone occurred a few times. The chain recombines TRBV19 with TRBJ1-1; 8 bases align to TRBD1. In germline, CDR1 is LNHDA, CDR2 SQIVND (reference sequence). CDR3 length: 15 residues. Germline trimming cut 6 bases from V and 0 bases from J; bases unmatched to any gene: 6. The CDR3 DNA is TGTGCCAGTAGGACCCGGACAGGGTTGAACACTGAAGCTTTCTTT. It is translated as CASRTRTGLNTEAFF.

This chain uses TRBV10-3 with TRBJ1-1; 9 nucleotides match TRBD1. This CDR3 region has 14 residues. Germline V CDR1 and CDR2: ENHRY, SYGVKD. With V trimmed by 3 bases and J by 3 bases, 2 bases remained unmatched. CDR3 sequence reads: CAISEQGADTEAFF. CDR3 DNA: TGTGCCATCAGTGAACAGGGGGCGGACACTGAAGCTTTCTTT.

The V and J genes are TRBV5-8 and TRBJ1-2, with D perhaps TRBD1 (6 bases). Germline V gene sequence: CDR1 SGHTS, CDR2 YDEGEE. This CDR3 region has 15 residues. The V end lost 5 bases, the J end lost 0 bases, and 14 bases lay between the germline ends. The CDR3 nucleotides read TGTGCCAGCAGGCGCTCACAGGGATCTAACTATGGCTACACCTTC. Amino acids: CASRRSQGSNYGYTF.

This clone was detected only a few times. The rearrangement links TRBV2 to TRBJ2-7, with 12 bases identical to TRBD2. CDR3 length equals 14 residues. CDR1 is SNHLY, CDR2 FYNNEI, per germline. Trimming at V came to 5 bases and at J to 7 bases, leaving 6 bases not matched to a gene. The chain's CDR3 is CASSLTSGSREQYF. The CDR3 region has the DNA TGTGCCAGCAGTTTGACTAGCGGGAGTAGGGAGCAGTACTTC.

The chain is built from TRBV7-9 and TRBJ1-1; TRBD1 aligns across 10 bases. CDR1 and CDR2 (germline): SEHNR, FQNEAQ (reference sequence). The length of the CDR3 is 16 residues. Germline trimming cut 1 base from V and 0 bases from J; bases unmatched to any gene: 2. The CDR3 DNA follows: TGTGCCAGCAGCTTAGAGGGGACAGGGGTGAACACTGAAGCTTTCTTT. This gives the protein CASSLEGTGVNTEAFF.

In this sample, this clone turned up a few times. An end of the junction does not agree with germline; a read error may underlie this. The chain joins TRBV5-1 to TRBJ2-7, with 8 bases fitting TRBD1. This CDR3 spans 13 amino acids. Germline CDR1 is SGHRS and CDR2 is YFSETQ. The CDR3 nucleotides are TGCGCCAGCAGCGGACAGGGCTCCTCCGAGCAGTACTTC. It is translated as CASSGQGSSEQYF.